This entry describes one TCR beta chain. TCRdb keeps only in-frame clones here, not all; method: immunoSEQ multiplex PCR. The profile covers under 250,000 clones, with about four fifths appearing a single time and 2.5% taken by the ten largest. Germline V lookup: CDR1 SGHTA, CDR2 FQGTGA. Trimming cost V 5 bases and J 5 bases; bases outside gene matches: 6. This CDR3 is 15 amino acids long. The source of the sample is a study of blood T cell repertoires in COVID-19. This clonotype originated in a woman in her thirties or forties with active or convalescent COVID-19. The rearrangement joins TRBV7-3 to TRBJ2-5; the match to TRBD2 covers 12 bases. The sequencing sample was made of peripheral blood. In nucleotides, the CDR3 is TGTGCCAGCAGCCCTAGCGGGGGGGCGGTCGAGACCCAGTACTTC. This sequence encodes CASSPSGGAVETQYF.